The subject of this entry is one T cell receptor (beta chain). Its target antigen remains unknown. The record has no base qualities; no much larger clone is one base away. This specimen belongs to a study of blood T cell repertoires in COVID-19 (dated by TCRdb to between 2020 and 2021). Broadly, across the study: The collaborator samples originated in the United States, Italy and Spain and spanned the acute and convalescent phases of COVID-19. The sample metadata nearly always contained a de-identified subject ID, COVID-19 status, age in years and sex. Deeply sampled blood TCRbeta repertoires from subjects exposed to, actively infected with, or recovered from COVID-19 were included in the dataset. Samples came from the ongoing ImmuneRACE study (first 160 participants) plus 1,254 subjects from 6 global collaborators. The repertoires were released in a freely available public database intended as a resource for research on the immune response to SARS-CoV-2. Where HLA class I and class II types were available, the types were taken from metadata supplied by the sample provider, not from assay-based typing. The prospective study material was composed of cDNA or gDNA derived from T cells, B-cell-depleted T cells, or PBMCs. Points the paper makes about the study in general: Clinical and demographic metadata were provided uncurated, with the amount varying by source and participant.

Each collaborating institution followed its own protocols to collect whole blood in K2EDTA tubes. Collaborator samples were shipped for TCRbeta analysis as frozen whole blood, isolated PBMCs, or DNA extracted from either sample type. TCRbeta CDR3 regions were amplified from genomic DNA by means of the immunoSEQ Assay, a bias-controlled multiplex PCR. Per the source publication's procedure: Nucleated cell counts per sample were estimated from amplification of reference gene primers within the assay. To quantify the absolute abundance of each unique TCRbeta CDR3 rearrangement, sequence reads were collapsed and filtered. For each sample, productive Simpson clonality was calculated as the square root of Simpson's diversity index across productive rearrangements. TCRdb took over this immuneACCESS table, retaining in-frame rearrangements with V and J assigned. Such tables are incomplete; in checked studies, under half of the missing clones stem from an unresolved V gene, and the remainder is unexplained. The V and J calls and the clone size are those of that table, but D and trimming were determined from the DNA. A total of 50,000 to 70,000 clones appear in this sample, around 76% of them only once. Approximately 4.9% of the sample is taken by the ten largest.

The germline V gene (reference sequence) specifies LGHDT as CDR1 and YNNKEL as CDR2. Measured from the cysteine to the phenylalanine, the CDR3 is 17 residues long. Only the CDR3 DNA is retained, 51 bases long and in frame from the first base. V and J lose 0 bases and 0 bases, and a span of 13 bases separates them. Specimen: peripheral blood. The sequence derives from a human donor in a cohort sampled during active COVID-19. The rearranged segments are TRBV3-1 (or the pseudogene TRBV3-2) and TRBJ2-3; no D gene call is confident. The nucleotides are TGTGCCAGCAGCCAAGATCTCTCAGACTCTAGCACAGATACGCAGTATTTT. Protein translation: CASSQDLSDSSTDTQYF.